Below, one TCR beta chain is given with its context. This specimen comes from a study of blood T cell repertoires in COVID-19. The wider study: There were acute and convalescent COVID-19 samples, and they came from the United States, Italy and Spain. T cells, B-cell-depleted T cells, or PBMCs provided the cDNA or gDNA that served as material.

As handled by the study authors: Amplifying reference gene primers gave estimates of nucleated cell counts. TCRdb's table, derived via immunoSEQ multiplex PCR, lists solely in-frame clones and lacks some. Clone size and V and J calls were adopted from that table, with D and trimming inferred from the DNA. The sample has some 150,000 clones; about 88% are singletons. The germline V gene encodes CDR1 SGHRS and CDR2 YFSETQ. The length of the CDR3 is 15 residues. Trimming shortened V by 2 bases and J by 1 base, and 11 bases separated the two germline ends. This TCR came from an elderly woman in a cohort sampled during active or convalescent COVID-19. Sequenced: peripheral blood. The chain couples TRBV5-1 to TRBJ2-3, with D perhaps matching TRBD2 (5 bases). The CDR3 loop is CASSLASQGTDTQYF. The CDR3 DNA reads TGCGCCAGCAGCTTAGCTAGCCAGGGCACAGATACGCAGTATTTT.